This TCR beta chain was profiled in a study of regulatory T cells in long-lasting Graves disease. As to time point: newly diagnosed GD, antithyroid drugs for less than 3 months. With RNA extracted from PBMCs as input, the TCR library was made. The authors diagnosed Graves' disease using American Thyroid Association guidelines. The CDR3 length is 16 residues. Trimming took 1 base from V and 1 from J; bases not matched to a gene: 6. Germline CDR1 is SEHNR and CDR2 is FQNEAQ (reference sequence). TCR beta libraries were built with iRepertoire HTBI primers and Arm-PCR of CDR3 regions. In the authors' methods: Detected in the samples were 62 TRBV and about 15 TRBJ segments. TCRdb analysed the multiplex PCR reads with MiXCR anew, one entry per CDR3 protein. TCRdb's processing, not the authors' own work, is the source of the V and J calls. Of roughly 260,000 distinct CDR3 sequences in the sample, about 20% were seen once.

This sample was also put to use in a study of T cells in Graves' hyperthyroidism and ophthalmopathy. From that report: Researchers report that a 13 V-J model separated ophthalmopathy from stable hyperthyroidism.

The source was peripheral blood mononuclear cells (PBMCs), collected at new diagnosis, from a patient treated with antithyroid drugs. This clonotype was sampled from a woman in her twenties or thirties with Graves disease. This chain joins TRBV7-9 and TRBJ1-1; 7 bases map to TRBD1. The CDR3 DNA is TGTGCCAGCAGCTTAGAGGGGTGGACAGGGAACACTGAAGCTTTCTTT. Its protein product is CASSLEGWTGNTEAFF.